The 8 T cell receptor beta chains listed next were all sequenced from one sample in a study of human T cells and chemical hapten exposure. TCRdb re-derived calls from the RACE reads in MiXCR, one entry per CDR3 protein. Of just under 40,000 distinct CDR3 sequences in the sample, 12% were seen once. Time point defined: patch test 3, about 24 weeks after DPC sensitization. Treatment given: therapeutic diphenylcyclopropenone sensitization with weekly scalp DPC. The authors extracted total RNA from unfractionated whole blood. Source: whole blood, taken in connection with sensitization to the hapten diphenylcyclopropenone (DPC). The source is a woman aged 40 to 50 with alopecia areata. Some clones in this sample may be carry-over from other donors' samples.

This clonotype has just a few counts. The gene calls are TRBV5-1 and TRBJ2-7; D possibly corresponds to TRBD2 (6 bases). This CDR3 has 14 residues. Germline lookup yields CDR1 SGHRS and CDR2 YFSETQ. V was cut by 0 bases and J by 5 bases, with 12 bases left in between. The CDR3 loop is CASSLAGVGDEQYF. The CDR3 DNA is TGCGCCAGCAGCTTGGCGGGGGTAGGGGACGAGCAGTACTTC.

The table lists this clonotype with a few counts. The chain uses TRBV10-3 and TRBJ2-3; maybe TRBD2 (6 bases). Trimming stripped 3 bases from V and 2 bases from J, with 12 bases between. Germline assignment: CDR1 ENHRY and CDR2 SYGVKD. CDR3 length: 15 residues. The CDR3 sequence is CAISDSREPTDTQYF. The CDR3 DNA sequence: TGTGCCATCAGTGATTCCCGGGAGCCCACAGATACGCAGTATTTT.

Many counts were recorded for this clonotype. The V call is TRBV11-3, the J call TRBJ2-7; TRBD2 matches at 7 bases. Unmatched junction bases numbered 8, after V lost 0 bases and J lost 0 bases. This CDR3 comprises 17 residues. Germline values: CDR1 SGHNT, CDR2 YENEEA. CDR3 nucleotide sequence: TGTGCCAGCAGCTTAGATCTAAAGGCTAGCGGCTCCTACGAGCAGTACTTC. Amino acid sequence: CASSLDLKASGSYEQYF.

This clonotype has ten or more counts. The V call is TRBV25-1, the J call TRBJ2-7, with D possibly TRBD2 on 5 matching bases. CDR1 is MGHDK and CDR2 is SYGVNS in the germline V gene. V was pared by 3 bases and J by 6 bases, with 12 bases between. The CDR3 is made up of 13 amino acids. The CDR3 coding sequence is TGTGCCAGCAGTGATGTCGGGGTTTCCGAGCAGTACTTC. Its translation: CASSDVGVSEQYF.

Comments on this clonotype: Just one base apart from a much larger clone, this may be a read error. The V call is TRBV7-2, the J call TRBJ2-5, with TRBD2 matching 8 bases. Germline loops: CDR1 SGHTA, CDR2 FQGNSA. V gave up 5 bases and J gave up 2 bases; unmatched junction bases: 16. The CDR3 consists of 18 residues. The CDR3 sequence: CASSQGLVGARGQETQYF. The CDR3 coding sequence is TGTGCCAGCAGCCAGGGACTAGTGGGGGCCCGTGGACAAGAGACCCAGTACTTC.

The chain recombines TRBV29-1 with TRBJ2-1; the D is unclear. Germline-derived CDR1 and CDR2 are SQVTM and ANQGSEA. V was shortened by 3 bases and J by 7 bases, with 7 bases between the two germline ends. The CDR3 is 11 residues long. The CDR3 loop reads CSVDYLNEQFF. The CDR3 region has the DNA TGCAGCGTTGATTATCTGAATGAGCAGTTCTTC.

J is TRBJ2-5 and V is TRBV14; D call uncertain. V lost 1 base to trimming and J lost 5 bases, with 11 bases between them. This CDR3 has 14 amino acids. Germline V lookup: CDR1 SGHDN, CDR2 FVKESK. The CDR3 region has the DNA TGTGCCAGCAGCCAAGGACGCTCCGGGGAGACCCAGTACTTC. Its translation: CASSQGRSGETQYF.

At least ten counts were recorded for this clonotype. The J gene is TRBJ1-6, the V gene TRBV12-3 or TRBV12-4; a weak D match, TRBD1 (5 bases). V dropped 5 bases and J dropped 7 bases, with 15 bases sitting between them. The CDR3 has 15 amino acids. The CDR3 sequence: CASSQGPGGNSPLHF. In DNA, the CDR3 is TGTGCCAGCAGTCAGGGCCCGGGGGGGAATTCACCCCTCCACTTT.